This T cell receptor beta chain was recovered during a study of response to subunit inactivated influenza vaccine. Germline CDR1 reads DFQATT; CDR2 reads SNEGSKA (reference sequence). The ends were cut back, 2 bases at V and 6 bases at J, with 16 bases in the middle. The CDR3 is 14 amino acids. TCRdb passed the RT-PCR reads through MiXCR, listing each CDR3 protein once. The sample records hundreds of thousands of distinct CDR3 sequences, about 11% being singletons. Here the sequenced sample was PBMCs from blood, taken on the day of vaccination. The chain has TRBV20-1 and TRBJ1-1; D gene unclear. The source is a man in his fifties or sixties who received an inactivated influenza vaccine. CDR3 loop: CSARTTPNGPEAFF. The CDR3 DNA reads TGCAGTGCTAGAACTACCCCGAACGGTCCTGAAGCTTTCTTT.